The 25 T cell receptor beta chains in this list originate from one sample, sequenced in a study of T cell changes during pregnancy in multiple sclerosis. Sequenced by immunoSEQ multiplex PCR; TCRdb stores in-frame clones only, minus some. The sample records about 86,000 clones, 85% to 95% being singletons. Sequenced here: peripheral blood, sampled in the first trimester of pregnancy. These receptors were collected from a female donor in good health, enrolled as a control in a pregnancy study.

The V call is TRBV6-5, the J call TRBJ1-6, with 9 bases that match TRBD1. The CDR3 has 13 amino acids. With V trimmed by 6 bases and J by 7 bases, 1 base remained unmatched. Looked up from germline, CDR1 is MNHEY and CDR2 is SVGAGI. The CDR3 DNA follows: TGTGCCAGCAGGACAGGGGGGAATTCACCCCTCCACTTT. Its protein is CASRTGGNSPLHF.

The genes are TRBV19 and TRBJ1-1, with unresolved D. Trimming cost V 5 bases and J 1 base, with 8 bases left between them. The germline gives CDR1 LNHDA, CDR2 SQIVND (reference sequence). The CDR3 is 13 residues long. In DNA, the CDR3 is TGTGCCAGTAGTCCTCAGGCGAACACTGAAGCTTTCTTT. Translation gives CASSPQANTEAFF.

The rearrangement joins TRBV2 to TRBJ1-3; a possible D gene is TRBD1 (5 bases). The CDR3 sequence is 14 residues long. The germline gives CDR1 SNHLY, CDR2 FYNNEI. V lost 6 bases and J 1 base, leaving 10 bases between the germline ends. This CDR3 reads CASSLGGSGNTIYF. For the CDR3, the DNA is TGTGCCAGCAGCCTGGGGGGGTCTGGAAACACCATATATTTT.

The chain uses TRBV28 and TRBJ1-2, with D possibly matching TRBD1 (6 bases). V was shortened by 7 bases and J by 1 base, with 22 bases between the two germline ends. The CDR3 is 17 residues long. Germline V gene sequence: CDR1 MDHEN, CDR2 SYDVKM. CDR3 bases: TGTGCCAGCACCAACCCGAGGCAGGGGCCCTTTAACTATGGCTACACCTTC. Protein sequence: CASTNPRQGPFNYGYTF.

V is TRBV18 and J is TRBJ1-2, with TRBD1 matching over 11 bases. The V segment lost 2 bases and the J segment 2 bases; nucleotides outside the gene matches: 1. The CDR3 sequence is 15 residues long. In germline, CDR1 is KGHSH, CDR2 LQKENI. The CDR3 nucleotides are TGTGCCAGCTCACCAGGGACAGGGGGAAACTATGGCTACACCTTC. Encoded protein: CASSPGTGGNYGYTF.

This clone showed up just a few times. The chain combines TRBV28 with TRBJ1-6, with 8 nucleotides matching TRBD1. Germline-derived CDR1 and CDR2 are MDHEN and SYDVKM. The CDR3 has 12 residues. The V segment lost 8 bases and the J segment 6 bases; nucleotides outside the gene matches: 0. The CDR3 DNA reads as TGTGCCAGCGACAGGGGTAATTCACCCCTCCACTTT. Protein product: CASDRGNSPLHF.

The CDR3 DNA follows: TGTGCCAGCAGCTTCTCCACCGGGGAGCTGTTTTTT. This translates into CASSFSTGELFF. The chain uses TRBV5-6 and TRBJ2-2, with D unresolved. The CDR3 has 12 residues. Germline-derived CDR1 and CDR2 are SGHDT and YYEEEE. V gave up 2 bases and J gave up 4 bases, with 3 bases separating them. The complete variable domain, with remaining parts taken from reference TRBV5-6 and TRBJ2-2, reads DAGVTQSPTHLIKTRGQQVTLRCSPKSGHDTVSWYQQALGQGPQFIFQYYEEEERQRGNFPDRFSGHQFPNYSSELNVNALLLGDSALYLCASSFSTGELFFGEGSRLTVL.

As for this clone: This same CDR3 is encoded by further DNA sequences in the sample. This rearrangement joins TRBV27 to TRBJ2-3; 10 bases are a match to TRBD2. Germline V gene data show CDR1 as MNHEY and CDR2 as SMNVEV (reference sequence). CDR3 length: 15 residues. The V gene end was trimmed by 2 bases and the J gene end by 6 bases; junction bases not matched to a gene: 5. CDR3 region: CASSLTSGATDTQYF. The CDR3, as DNA: TGTGCCAGCAGTTTAACTAGCGGGGCCACGGATACGCAGTATTTT.

V is TRBV7-8 and J is TRBJ1-4; 9 nucleotides line up with TRBD1. The V and J ends lost 5 bases and 7 bases, in that order; junction bases with no gene match: 8. Germline values: CDR1 SGHVS, CDR2 FQNEAQ. The CDR3 has 15 amino acids. In DNA, the CDR3 is TGTGCCAGCAGCGGCGACAGGGGGTTGAGTGAAAAACTGTTTTTT. This gives the protein CASSGDRGLSEKLFF.

This rearrangement joins TRBV19 to TRBJ2-1; maybe TRBD1 (6 bases). Germline V lookup: CDR1 LNHDA, CDR2 SQIVND (reference sequence). Trimming took 8 bases from V and 0 from J, leaving 20 bases between them. This CDR3 is built from 17 residues. The CDR3 DNA reads TGTGCCAGTGATCTTCGAGGGGGTAAGAGCTCCTACAATGAGCAGTTCTTC. This gives the protein CASDLRGGKSSYNEQFF. Together with reference TRBV19 and TRBJ2-1, the CDR3 gives the full variable domain: DGGITQSPKYLFRKEGQNVTLSCEQNLNHDAMYWYRQDPGQGLRLIYYSQIVNDFQKGDIAEGYSVSREKKESFPLTVTSAQKNPTAFYLCASDLRGGKSSYNEQFFGPGTRLTVL.

The chain recombines TRBV7-9 with TRBJ2-7, with D perhaps matching TRBD1 (6 bases). V gave up 3 bases and J gave up 6 bases, with 18 bases separating them. The CDR3 runs 15 residues. In germline, CDR1 is SEHNR, CDR2 FQNEAQ (reference sequence). CDR3 protein: CASSLDSPTWSEQYF. The CDR3, as DNA: TGTGCCAGCAGCTTGGACAGCCCAACGTGGTCCGAGCAGTACTTC. The full variable domain, rest sourced from reference TRBV7-9 and TRBJ2-7, is DTGVSQNPRHKITKRGQNVTFRCDPISEHNRLYWYRQTLGQGPEFLTYFQNEAQLEKSRLLSDRFSAERPKGSFSTLEIQRTEQGDSAMYLCASSLDSPTWSEQYFGPGTRLTVT.

The chain has TRBV28 and TRBJ1-5, with D maybe TRBD1 (6 bases). Germline CDR1 is MDHEN and CDR2 is SYDVKM. The CDR3 sequence is 14 residues long. Trimming removed 3 bases at V and 5 bases at J, with 11 bases between. The CDR3 coding sequence is TGTGCCAGCAGTTTCGGGGGGGCCTATCAGCCCCAGCATTTT. The encoded protein is CASSFGGAYQPQHF.

In its sample, this clone was seen a few times. The CDR3 DNA sequence: TGTGCCTGGAGTGTACGTGACAGGGAACATCAGCCCCAGCATTTT. This codes for CAWSVRDREHQPQHF. The chain recombines TRBV30 with TRBJ1-5; TRBD1 matches 7 bases. The CDR3 is made up of 15 amino acids. Germline V gives CDR1 GTSNPN, CDR2 SVGIG (reference sequence). The J segment lost 5 bases and the V segment lost 0 bases, leaving 7 bases of the junction unmatched.

The rearrangement uses TRBV7-2 and TRBJ2-3; 11 positions match TRBD2. The CDR3 loop spans 15 amino acids. Looked up from germline, CDR1 is SGHTA and CDR2 is FQGNSA. V shed 7 bases, J shed 8 bases, and the junction held 11 bases outside the gene matches. The CDR3 DNA is TGTGCCAGCACCGGGGAACTAGCGGGGGACCGTACGCAGTATTTT. Translation gives CASTGELAGDRTQYF.

This clone occurred once. V gene TRBV5-8 combines with J gene TRBJ1-3, with 9 bases aligning to TRBD1. Trimming removed 5 bases from V and 9 bases from J; junction bases left unmatched: 12. Looked up from germline, CDR1 is SGHTS and CDR2 is YDEGEE. The CDR3 covers 15 residues. This CDR3 is CASRPPGQGSPTIYF. The CDR3 DNA sequence: TGTGCCAGCAGACCCCCGGGACAGGGTTCCCCCACCATATATTTT.

This chain joins TRBV9 and TRBJ2-1, with D possibly being TRBD2 (5 bases). The ends were cut back, 0 bases at V and 9 bases at J, with 10 bases in the middle. Per the germline V gene, CDR1 is SGDLS and CDR2 is YYNGEE. The CDR3 is 13 residues long. The CDR3 DNA follows: TGTGCCAGCAGCGTAGGAGGGTTGGGTGAGCAGTTCTTC. Amino acids: CASSVGGLGEQFF. The complete variable domain, with remaining parts taken from reference TRBV9 and TRBJ2-1, reads DSGVTQTPKHLITATGQRVTLRCSPRSGDLSVYWYQQSLDQGLQFLIQYYNGEERAKGNILERFSAQQFPDLHSELNLSSLELGDSALYFCASSVGGLGEQFFGPGTRLTVL.

This chain uses TRBV7-9 with TRBJ1-5, with a weak D call TRBD1 (6 bases). The germline V and J ends were trimmed by 5 bases and 2 bases, with 13 bases remaining between them. The germline V gene has CDR1 SEHNR and CDR2 FQNEAQ (reference sequence). The CDR3 is 15 amino acids. The CDR3 DNA follows: TGTGCCAGCAGCGGGGACACCCGGGGCAATCAGCCCCAGCATTTT. Amino acid sequence: CASSGDTRGNQPQHF.

The rearrangement joins TRBV6-5 to TRBJ2-1; TRBD1 agrees at 7 bases. Per germline, CDR1 MNHEY and CDR2 SVGAGI. CDR3 size: 13 residues. J was trimmed by 6 bases and V by 7 bases; bases with no gene match: 6. CDR3 sequence: CASKTGTVNEQFF. CDR3 in DNA: TGTGCCAGCAAAACCGGGACAGTCAATGAGCAGTTCTTC.

The rearrangement uses TRBV18 and TRBJ2-3, with 8 bases lining up with TRBD1. The ends lost 4 bases at V and 1 base at J; junction bases unmatched: 4. This CDR3 spans 15 amino acids. Germline V gene sequence: CDR1 KGHSH, CDR2 LQKENI. The CDR3 DNA reads TGTGCCAGCTCACGGACAGGGTCTGGCACAGATACGCAGTATTTT. Encoded protein: CASSRTGSGTDTQYF. The full variable domain, in which reference TRBV18 and TRBJ2-3 provide the parts outside the CDR3, is NAGVMQNPRHLVRRRGQEARLRCSPMKGHSHVYWYRQLPEEGLKFMVYLQKENIIDESGMPKERFSAEFPKEGPSILRIQQVVRGDSAAYFCASSRTGSGTDTQYFGPGTRLTVL.

The chain is built from TRBV29-1 and TRBJ2-2; D possibly corresponds to TRBD1 (6 bases). This CDR3 has 12 amino acids. The germline V gene has CDR1 SQVTM and CDR2 ANQGSEA. V was trimmed by 7 bases and J by 3 bases, leaving 9 bases between them. This CDR3 reads CSGNRDTGELFF. For the CDR3, the DNA is TGCAGCGGCAACAGGGACACCGGGGAGCTGTTTTTT.

V is TRBV11-3 and J is TRBJ2-3; tentatively, D is TRBD2 (5 bases). This CDR3 spans 14 amino acids. Germline CDR1 is SGHNT and CDR2 is YENEEA. Trimming shortened V by 5 bases and J by 1 base, and 10 bases separated the two germline ends. This CDR3 is CASSPGSRTDTQYF. CDR3 nucleotides: TGTGCCAGCAGCCCGGGAAGTCGCACAGATACGCAGTATTTT. The full variable domain, completed using reference TRBV11-3 and TRBJ2-3, is EAGVVQSPRYKIIEKKQPVAFWCNPISGHNTLYWYLQNLGQGPELLIRYENEEAVDDSQLPKDRFSAERLKGVDSTLKIQPAELGDSAVYLCASSPGSRTDTQYFGPGTRLTVL.

V usage is TRBV6-6 and J usage is TRBJ1-6; D not resolved. The CDR3 has 14 residues. Germline V CDR1 and CDR2: MNHNY, SVGAGI (reference sequence). V dropped 4 bases and J dropped 9 bases, with 13 bases sitting between them. CDR3 sequence: CASSFTSGSSPLHF. For the CDR3, the DNA is TGTGCCAGCAGTTTCACGAGTGGTAGTTCACCCCTCCACTTT.

The V and J genes are TRBV7-9 and TRBJ1-3; D is possibly TRBD1 (5 bases). CDR1 and CDR2 from the germline V gene are SEHNR and FQNEAQ (reference sequence). Trimming pared 5 bases from V and 0 bases from J, leaving 11 bases between. The CDR3 is 15 amino acids. The CDR3 loop is CASSIGGGSGNTIYF. The CDR3 DNA reads TGTGCCAGCAGCATCGGGGGGGGCTCTGGAAACACCATATATTTT.

The chain joins TRBV9 to TRBJ1-1; TRBD1 agrees at 7 bases. Germline CDR1 SGDLS, CDR2 YYNGEE. This CDR3 contains 15 residues. Trimming took 2 bases from V and 0 from J; bases not matched to a gene: 4. CDR3 loop: CASSVRTGLNTEAFF. CDR3 DNA sequence: TGTGCCAGCAGCGTTCGGACAGGTTTGAACACTGAAGCTTTCTTT.

This chain links TRBV29-1 with TRBJ2-2; no reliable D call. The CDR3 has 12 amino acids. The V end lost 7 bases, the J end lost 4 bases, and 10 bases lay between the germline ends. CDR1 and CDR2 (germline): SQVTM, ANQGSEA. This CDR3 is CSGILGTGELFF. The CDR3 DNA is TGCAGCGGTATACTCGGCACCGGGGAGCTGTTTTTT.